A selection of T cell receptor beta chains follows, all from one sample in a study of blood T cells in healthy people across ages. TCRdb itself ran the 5' RACE reads through MiXCR, one entry per CDR3 protein. The sample has some 1.5 million distinct CDR3 sequences; roughly 27% are singletons. The sequencing sample was made of blood. The receptors were sampled from a woman aged 25-40 years in good health. The CDR3 runs from the conserved cysteine through the conserved F or W. Fields, in order: J gene, V gene, D gene, clone size, CDR3 protein, CDR3 DNA. A D gene is named only where the DNA matches it firmly. Some rows mark clone size as missing; the rest say once, few, many or name a class of expanded clone.

TRBJ1-1 | TRBV12-3/TRBV12-4 | TRBD1 | . | CASTPTGMGTEAFF | TGTGCCAGCACCCCGACAGGGATGGGCACTGAAGCTTTCTTT
TRBJ2-2 | TRBV12-3/TRBV12-4 | TRBD2 | . | CASSSGRWTGELFF | TGTGCCAGCAGTAGCGGGAGATGGACCGGGGAGCTGTTTTTT
TRBJ2-1 | TRBV12-3/TRBV12-4 | TRBD2 | . | CASSLTDSGEQFF | TGTGCCAGCAGTTTAACGGATAGCGGGGAGCAGTTCTTC
TRBJ1-3 | TRBV20-1 | . | . | CSARGGQDHTIYF | TGCAGTGCTAGAGGGGGCCAAGATCACACCATATATTTT
TRBJ2-1 | TRBV5-1 | TRBD1 | . | CASARGTETYNEQFF | TGCGCCAGCGCGAGGGGGACAGAGACCTACAATGAGCAGTTCTTC
TRBJ2-7 | TRBV6-5 | . | . | CASSYFAAGVRGNNEQYF | TGTGCCAGCAGTTACTTCGCCGCAGGGGTAAGAGGAAACAATGAGCAGTACTTC
TRBJ2-7 | TRBV10-3 | . | few | CAISESKGTAYEQYF | TGTGCCATCAGTGAGTCGAAGGGGACGGCCTACGAGCAGTACTTC
TRBJ1-1 | TRBV29-1 | . | . | CSVLHRLNTEAFF | TGCAGCGTTCTACACAGGTTGAACACTGAAGCTTTCTTT
TRBJ1-4 | TRBV5-5 | TRBD1 | . | CASSLDTGGEKLFF | TGTGCCAGCAGCTTGGACACAGGGGGAGAAAAACTGTTTTTT
TRBJ1-1 | TRBV5-1 | . | . | CASSLPRENTEAFF | TGCGCCAGCAGCTTGCCCCGAGAGAACACTGAAGCTTTCTTT
TRBJ1-2 | TRBV28 | . | few | CASLSQANYGYTF | TGTGCCAGCTTGTCCCAAGCTAACTATGGCTACACCTTC
TRBJ1-1 | TRBV29-1 | . | . | CSVKGGSGTEAFF | TGCAGCGTTAAGGGGGGATCGGGCACTGAAGCTTTCTTT
TRBJ2-3 | TRBV5-1 | TRBD2 | few | CASSPEVLAGTDTQYF | TGCGCCAGCAGCCCCGAGGTCCTAGCGGGGACAGATACGCAGTATTTT
TRBJ1-2 | TRBV20-1 | TRBD1 | . | CSASRSQSGGYYGYTF | TGCAGTGCGTCGAGATCCCAATCAGGGGGCTACTATGGCTACACCTTC
TRBJ2-4 | TRBV12-3/TRBV12-4 | TRBD2 | many | CASSPPFGSGGKNIQYF | TGTGCCAGCAGCCCCCCTTTTGGGAGCGGGGGTAAAAACATTCAGTACTTC
TRBJ1-1 | TRBV5-1 | TRBD1 | . | CASSLWDRGNAEAFF | TGCGCCAGCAGCTTATGGGACAGGGGGAACGCTGAAGCTTTCTTT
TRBJ2-5 | TRBV9 | TRBD2 | . | CASSLRTSLCETQYF | TGTGCCAGCAGCCTGAGGACTAGCCTCTGCGAGACCCAGTACTTC
TRBJ2-7 | TRBV6-5 | . | . | CASSSPNQNYEQYF | TGTGCCAGCAGTTCACCGAACCAAAACTACGAGCAGTACTTC
TRBJ1-2 | TRBV5-8 | . | . | CASSPPDALGGRPVTF | TGTGCCAGCAGCCCACCGGATGCACTGGGGGGCCGGCCCGTCACCTTC
TRBJ1-2 | TRBV12-3/TRBV12-4 | . | many | CASSLTGRDGYTF | TGTGCCAGCAGTCTAACAGGGAGGGACGGCTACACCTTC
TRBJ1-2 | TRBV30 | . | few | CAWTSSGWADNYGYTF | TGTGCCTGGACCTCAAGTGGTTGGGCAGACAACTATGGCTACACCTTC
TRBJ1-4 | TRBV6-6 | . | . | CASSYRSVNEKLFF | TGTGCCAGCAGTTATCGGTCAGTTAATGAAAAACTGTTTTTT
TRBJ2-4 | TRBV27 | . | many | CASSGGLAKNIQYF | TGTGCCAGCTCGGGCGGACTAGCCAAAAACATTCAGTACTTC
TRBJ2-3 | TRBV2 | . | . | CASSEALMGDTQYF | TGTGCCAGCAGTGAAGCGCTTATGGGGGATACGCAGTATTTT
TRBJ2-1 | TRBV28 | . | . | CASSFGQGIGSGFYNEQFF | TGTGCCAGCAGTTTCGGGCAGGGGATCGGGTCGGGTTTCTACAATGAGCAGTTCTTC
TRBJ1-5 | TRBV7-2 | . | . | CASSSGTSNRPQHF | TGTGCCAGCAGCTCGGGGACTTCTAATCGGCCCCAGCATTTT